This T cell receptor beta chain was recorded in a study of T cells in Graves' hyperthyroidism and ophthalmopathy (dated by TCRdb to between 2018 and 2020). Regarding the research as a whole: Peripheral blood was sampled at the time of initial diagnosis, prior to any treatment. TCR V-J signatures able to tell the groups apart were searched for in a discovery cohort of about a hundred patients, of whom 40 to 45 had Graves' ophthalmopathy and around 58 had stable Graves' hyperthyroidism. Whether ophthalmopathy could be predicted prospectively was tested in an independent validation cohort made up of roughly 19 hyperthyroidism patients plus 17 patients who later progressed to ophthalmopathy. The 75 to 100 discovery patients were divided at random into training and test sets in a 7:3 ratio. In addition, the study compared T-cell repertoires in thyroid tissue and in blood from over 5 Graves' hyperthyroidism patients. Following sampling, methimazole starting at 30 mg daily was given to hyperthyroidism patients, and high-dose intravenous methylprednisolone was given to ophthalmopathy patients. The paper reports TCR Vbeta CDR3 sequencing of 135 peripheral blood samples: around 45 ophthalmopathy, fewer than 85 hyperthyroidism and approximately 17 progressor patients. Study-wide conclusions, independent of this receptor: In cross-validation, a model built on a 13 V-J signature told ophthalmopathy apart from stable hyperthyroidism with 87.88% sensitivity and about 81% specificity, and in testing the same model reached 80%/75%. In validation, the model predicted progression to ophthalmopathy a median of roughly 6.2 months before onset, with roughly 70% sensitivity and roughly 79% specificity. Most expanded thyroid clonotypes (frequency above 0.001) were also detected in blood, a finding suggesting that blood repertoires may reflect thyroid immune responses. Sample size was not statistically predetermined, and investigators were not blinded to group allocation.

TCR beta CDR3 regions were amplified from RNA transcripts. The TCR CDR3 was subjected to a first round of RT-PCR using the HTBI primer set and the Qiagen OneStep RT-PCR kit. The libraries were constructed in a second round of multiplex PCR and then size-selected and purified. The libraries were sequenced on an Illumina HiSeq2000 using paired-end 100 bp reads. The source study handled its data this way. Raw data were processed with SOAPnuke, discarding reads with adapters, uncalled bases, mean Phred below 15, or no exact constant-primer or identifier match. COPE v1.2.5 was used to merge high-quality paired reads, and clonotypes were defined as unique nucleotide sequences. Clonotypes were aligned to IMGT TRBV, TRBD and TRBJ reference segments using MiTCR v1.1. Only V-J combinations with frequency above 0.0001, covering about 99% of repertoires, were analysed. A TCS score was defined as the ratio between F50 (clonal expansion) and ExV (chaos), using BLOSUM62-based TCRdist between CDR3 peptides within each V-J. Welch's t-statistics and random forest reduced fewer than 600 V-J features to 10 to 15, which were used in a naive Bayes classifier (R e1071). Thyroid-blood repertoire similarity was quantified with the Morisita-Horn index. TCRdb handled the public reads itself, with Q25 trimming in fastp and clone calling in MiXCR, and kept productive beta chains. Each record represents a unique CDR3 protein, reported with the most common genes and DNA among its rows. The V and J calls shown here were made by TCRdb, not taken from the authors' results. A total of approximately 600,000 distinct CDR3 sequences appear in this sample, approximately 15% of them only once. Together, the top ten hold approximately 4.3% of the sample.

This clonotype has at least ten counts. The antigen it recognizes is unknown. No base qualities exist here, and no much larger clone lies one base off it. At the junction V is shortened by 4 bases and J by 3 bases, with 10 bases in between. CDR3 length: 12 amino acids, cysteine to phenylalanine. The DNA shown is the 36-base CDR3, in frame from base 1. The germline V gene (reference sequence) supplies CDR1 GTSNPN and CDR2 SVGIG. Ophthalmopathy patients had moderately to severely active disease, with a Clinical Activity Score of 3 or more, a NOSPECS grade of 4 or more, and a disease duration of less than 3 months. Any patient with an uncontrolled infection, another autoimmune disease, pregnancy or lactation was excluded. Clinical symptoms, serum thyroxine and TRAb, thyroid ultrasound, and orbital computed tomography formed the basis for the diagnoses. PBMCs were isolated from roughly 10 ml of fresh peripheral blood by Ficoll-Paque density gradient centrifugation. Total RNA was extracted using Trizol reagent, and RNA quality was assessed on an Agilent 2100 Bioanalyzer.

The clonotype comes from a woman aged 40-49 years with Graves' ophthalmopathy. The specimen was blood. Rearrangement joined TRBV30 to TRBJ2-7, with the D gene too uncertain to name. This receptor has the CDR3 CAWNRAHYEQYF. The nucleotide sequence reads TGTGCCTGGAACCGGGCCCACTACGAGCAGTACTTC.